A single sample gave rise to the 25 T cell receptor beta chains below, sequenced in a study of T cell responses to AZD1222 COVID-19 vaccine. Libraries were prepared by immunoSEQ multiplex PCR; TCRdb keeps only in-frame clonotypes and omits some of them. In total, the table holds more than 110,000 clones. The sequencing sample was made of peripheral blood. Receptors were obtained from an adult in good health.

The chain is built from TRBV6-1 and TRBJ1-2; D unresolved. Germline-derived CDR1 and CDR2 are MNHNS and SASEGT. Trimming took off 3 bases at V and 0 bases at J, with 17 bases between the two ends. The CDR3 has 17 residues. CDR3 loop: CASSEVANPLANYGYTF. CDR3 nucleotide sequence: TGTGCCAGCAGTGAGGTCGCAAACCCACTAGCTAACTATGGCTACACCTTC.

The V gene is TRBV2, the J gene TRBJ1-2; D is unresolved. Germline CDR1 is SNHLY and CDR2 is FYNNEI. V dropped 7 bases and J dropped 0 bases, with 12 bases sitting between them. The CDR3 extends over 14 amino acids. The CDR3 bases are TGTGCCAGCACCCTGAGATTTACTAACTATGGCTACACCTTC. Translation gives CASTLRFTNYGYTF.

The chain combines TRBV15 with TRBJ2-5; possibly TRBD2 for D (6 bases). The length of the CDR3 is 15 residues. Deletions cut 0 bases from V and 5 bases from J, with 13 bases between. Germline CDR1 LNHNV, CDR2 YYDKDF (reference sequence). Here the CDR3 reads CATSRDSGGEETQYF. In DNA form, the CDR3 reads TGTGCCACCAGCAGAGATTCCGGCGGGGAGGAGACCCAGTACTTC.

The CDR3 sequence: CASTPRGASSSYEQYF. For the CDR3, the DNA is TGTGCCAGCACCCCCCGTGGGGCCTCGAGCTCCTACGAGCAGTACTTC. The V call is TRBV6-2 or TRBV6-3, the J call TRBJ2-7; D may be TRBD1 (5 bases). In germline, CDR1 is MNHEY, CDR2 SVGEGT. The CDR3 is 16 residues long. The V end was cut by 7 bases, the J end by 0 bases, with 19 bases between.

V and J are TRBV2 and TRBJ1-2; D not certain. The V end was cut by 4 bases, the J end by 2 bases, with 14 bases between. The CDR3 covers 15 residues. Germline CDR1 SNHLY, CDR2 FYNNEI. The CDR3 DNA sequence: TGTGCCAGCAGTGCGGAAACCGCCGAGAACTATGGCTACACCTTC. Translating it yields CASSAETAENYGYTF. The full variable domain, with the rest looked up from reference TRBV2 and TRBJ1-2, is EPEVTQTPSHQVTQMGQEVILRCVPISNHLYFYWYRQILGQKVEFLVSFYNNEISEKSEIFDDQFSVERPDGSNFTLKIRSTKLEDSAMYFCASSAETAENYGYTFGSGTRLTVV.

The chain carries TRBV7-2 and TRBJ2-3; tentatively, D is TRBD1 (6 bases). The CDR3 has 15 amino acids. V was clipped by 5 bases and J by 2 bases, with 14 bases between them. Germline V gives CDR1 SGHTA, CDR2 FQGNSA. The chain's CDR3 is CASSIEQGPTDTQYF. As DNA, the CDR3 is TGTGCCAGCAGCATCGAACAGGGACCCACAGATACGCAGTATTTT.

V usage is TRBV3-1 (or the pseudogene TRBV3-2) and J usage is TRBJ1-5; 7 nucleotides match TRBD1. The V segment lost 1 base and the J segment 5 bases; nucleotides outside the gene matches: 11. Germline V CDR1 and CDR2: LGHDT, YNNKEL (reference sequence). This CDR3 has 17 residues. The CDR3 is CASSQATTGRGDQPQHF. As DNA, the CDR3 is TGTGCCAGCAGCCAAGCCACGACAGGGCGGGGGGATCAGCCCCAGCATTTT.

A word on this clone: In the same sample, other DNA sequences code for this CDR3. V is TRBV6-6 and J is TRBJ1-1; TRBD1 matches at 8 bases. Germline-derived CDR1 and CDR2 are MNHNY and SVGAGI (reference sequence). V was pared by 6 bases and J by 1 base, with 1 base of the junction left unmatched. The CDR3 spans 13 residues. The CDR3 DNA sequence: TGTGCCAGCAGGGGGACAGGGAACACTGAAGCTTTCTTT. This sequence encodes CASRGTGNTEAFF.

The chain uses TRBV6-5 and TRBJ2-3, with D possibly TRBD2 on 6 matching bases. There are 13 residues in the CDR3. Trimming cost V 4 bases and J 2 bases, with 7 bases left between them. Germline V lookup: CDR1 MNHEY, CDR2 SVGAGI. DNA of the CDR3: TGTGCCAGCAGTTGGGACTTCACAGATACGCAGTATTTT. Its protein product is CASSWDFTDTQYF.

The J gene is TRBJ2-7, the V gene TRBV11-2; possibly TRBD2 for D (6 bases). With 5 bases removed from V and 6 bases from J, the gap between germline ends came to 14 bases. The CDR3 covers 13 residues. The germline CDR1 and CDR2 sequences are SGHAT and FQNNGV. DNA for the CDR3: TGTGCCAGCAGCCCCCGGGACTCTGTCGAGCAGTACTTC. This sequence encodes CASSPRDSVEQYF.

The CDR3 protein is CASSLRTGVNTEAFF. The CDR3 nucleotides read TGCGCCAGCAGCTTGCGGACAGGGGTGAACACTGAAGCTTTCTTT. The chain links TRBV5-1 to TRBJ1-1; TRBD1 aligns across 9 bases. Germline assignment: CDR1 SGHRS and CDR2 YFSETQ. The CDR3 extends over 15 amino acids. V dropped 1 base and J dropped 0; count of bases not matched to a gene: 1.

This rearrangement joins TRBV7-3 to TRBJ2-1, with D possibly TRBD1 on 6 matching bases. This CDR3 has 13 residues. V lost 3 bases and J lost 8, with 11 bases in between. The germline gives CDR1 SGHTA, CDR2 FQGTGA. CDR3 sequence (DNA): TGTGCCAGCAGCTTCGGTCAGGGGTATGAGCAGTTCTTC. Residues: CASSFGQGYEQFF.

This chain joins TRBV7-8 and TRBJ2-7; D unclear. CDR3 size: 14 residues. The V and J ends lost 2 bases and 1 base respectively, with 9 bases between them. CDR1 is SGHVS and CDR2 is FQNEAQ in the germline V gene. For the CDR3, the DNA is TGTGCCAGCAGCTTATATGGTGGGTCCTACGAGCAGTACTTC. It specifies CASSLYGGSYEQYF.

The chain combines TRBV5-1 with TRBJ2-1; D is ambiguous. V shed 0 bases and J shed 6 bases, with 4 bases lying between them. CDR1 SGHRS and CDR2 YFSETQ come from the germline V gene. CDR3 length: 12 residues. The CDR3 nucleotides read TGCGCCAGCAGCTTGGGGGGCAATGAGCAGTTCTTC. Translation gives CASSLGGNEQFF.

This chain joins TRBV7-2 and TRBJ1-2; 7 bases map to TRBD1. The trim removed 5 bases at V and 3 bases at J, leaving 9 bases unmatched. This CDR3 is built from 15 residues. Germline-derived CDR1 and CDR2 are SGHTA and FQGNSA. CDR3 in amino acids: CASSATGQTHYGYTF. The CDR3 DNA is TGTGCCAGCAGCGCTACGGGACAGACCCACTATGGCTACACCTTC.

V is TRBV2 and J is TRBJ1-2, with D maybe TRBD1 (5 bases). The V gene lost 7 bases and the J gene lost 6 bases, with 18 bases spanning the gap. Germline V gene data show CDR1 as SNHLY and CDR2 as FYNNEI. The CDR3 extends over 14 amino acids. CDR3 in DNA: TGTGCCAGCACCCGACTGGGCAGGGTAGATGGCTACACCTTC. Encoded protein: CASTRLGRVDGYTF.

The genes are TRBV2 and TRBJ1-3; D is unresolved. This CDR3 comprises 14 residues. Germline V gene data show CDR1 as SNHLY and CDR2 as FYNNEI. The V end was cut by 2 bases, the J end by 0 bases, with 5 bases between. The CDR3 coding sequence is TGTGCCAGCAGTGAACTGAACTCTGGAAACACCATATATTTT. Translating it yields CASSELNSGNTIYF.

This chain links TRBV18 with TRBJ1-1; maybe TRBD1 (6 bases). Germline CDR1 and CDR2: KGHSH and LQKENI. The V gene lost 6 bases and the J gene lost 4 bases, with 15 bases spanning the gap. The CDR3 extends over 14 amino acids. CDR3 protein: CASSGYRASTEAFF. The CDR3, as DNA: TGTGCCAGCTCCGGGTACAGGGCTAGCACTGAAGCTTTCTTT.

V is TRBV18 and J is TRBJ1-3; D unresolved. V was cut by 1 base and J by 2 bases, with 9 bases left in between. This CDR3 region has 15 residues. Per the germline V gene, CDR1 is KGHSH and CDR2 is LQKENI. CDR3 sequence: CASSPREGPGNTIYF. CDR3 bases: TGTGCCAGCTCACCACGGGAAGGGCCTGGAAACACCATATATTTT. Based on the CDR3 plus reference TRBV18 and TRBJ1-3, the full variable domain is NAGVMQNPRHLVRRRGQEARLRCSPMKGHSHVYWYRQLPEEGLKFMVYLQKENIIDESGMPKERFSAEFPKEGPSILRIQQVVRGDSAAYFCASSPREGPGNTIYFGEGSWLTVV.

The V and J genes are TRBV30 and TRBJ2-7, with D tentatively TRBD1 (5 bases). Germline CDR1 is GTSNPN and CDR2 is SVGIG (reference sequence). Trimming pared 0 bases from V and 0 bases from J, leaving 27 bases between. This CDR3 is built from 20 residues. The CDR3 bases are TGTGCCTGGAGTGTAGGGCCAGTCCGGCCGGTAGGGGCGAGCTCCTACGAGCAGTACTTC. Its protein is CAWSVGPVRPVGASSYEQYF.

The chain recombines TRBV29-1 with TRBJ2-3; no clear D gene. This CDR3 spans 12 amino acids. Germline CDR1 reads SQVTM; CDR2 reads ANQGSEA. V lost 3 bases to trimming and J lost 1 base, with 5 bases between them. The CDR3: CSVDQGTDTQYF. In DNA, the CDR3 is TGCAGCGTTGATCAGGGCACAGATACGCAGTATTTT.

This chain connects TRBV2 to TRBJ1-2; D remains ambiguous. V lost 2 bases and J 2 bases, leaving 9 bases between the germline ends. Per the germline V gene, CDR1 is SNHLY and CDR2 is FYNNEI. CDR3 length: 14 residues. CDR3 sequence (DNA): TGTGCCAGCAGTGAATACAGTCTAAACTATGGCTACACCTTC. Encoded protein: CASSEYSLNYGYTF.

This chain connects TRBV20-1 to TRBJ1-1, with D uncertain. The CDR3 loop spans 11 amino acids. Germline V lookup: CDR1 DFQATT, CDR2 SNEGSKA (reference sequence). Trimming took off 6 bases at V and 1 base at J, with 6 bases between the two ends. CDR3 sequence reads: CSAAENTEAFF. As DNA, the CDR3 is TGCAGTGCAGCGGAGAACACTGAAGCTTTCTTT.

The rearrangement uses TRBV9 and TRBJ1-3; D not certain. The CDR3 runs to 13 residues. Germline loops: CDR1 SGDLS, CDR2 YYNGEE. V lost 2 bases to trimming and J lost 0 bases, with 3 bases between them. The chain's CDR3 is CASSVASGNTIYF. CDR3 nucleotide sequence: TGTGCCAGCAGCGTGGCCTCTGGAAACACCATATATTTT.

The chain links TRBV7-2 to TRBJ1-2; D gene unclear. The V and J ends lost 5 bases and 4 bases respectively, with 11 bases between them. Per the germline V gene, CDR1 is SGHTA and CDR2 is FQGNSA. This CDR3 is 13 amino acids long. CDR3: CASSPTVFYGYTF. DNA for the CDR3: TGTGCCAGCAGCCCAACAGTGTTCTATGGCTACACCTTC.